A selection of T cell receptor beta chains follows, all from one sample in a study of human T cells and chemical hapten exposure. TCRdb itself ran the RACE reads through MiXCR, one entry per CDR3 protein. The sample yields about 400,000 distinct CDR3 sequences, about 6.3% seen once. Sequencing used whole blood, obtained in connection with sensitization to the hapten diphenylcyclopropenone (DPC). These receptors originate from a woman younger than 35 with alopecia areata. Some clones in this sample may be carry-over from other donors' samples. Each CDR3 is given with its conserved first and last residue. A D gene is named only where the DNA matches it firmly. For some rows the clone size is stated as once, few or many, or as a class when expanded; others skip it.

v_gene: TRBV18; j_gene: TRBJ1-4; d_gene: .; abundance: .; CDR3nt: TGTGCCAGCTCCCCCAGGGGATCTAATGAAAAACTGTTTTTT; CDR3aa: CASSPRGSNEKLFF
v_gene: TRBV11-2; j_gene: TRBJ1-6; d_gene: .; abundance: .; CDR3nt: TGTGCCAGCAGCCGCGGACAGCGGGATTCACCCCTCCACTTT; CDR3aa: CASSRGQRDSPLHF
v_gene: TRBV7-2; j_gene: TRBJ2-6; d_gene: TRBD1; abundance: few; CDR3nt: TGTGCCAGCAGCTTAGCAGGGGGACAGGCCTCTGGGGCCAACGTCCTGACTTTC; CDR3aa: CASSLAGGQASGANVLTF
v_gene: TRBV24-1; j_gene: TRBJ1-1; d_gene: TRBD1; abundance: few; CDR3nt: TGTGCCACCAGTGACCCGCCCCGGACAGGCGCCCCCTCCATGAACACTGAAGCTTTCTTT; CDR3aa: CATSDPPRTGAPSMNTEAFF
v_gene: TRBV6-1; j_gene: TRBJ2-5; d_gene: TRBD2; abundance: many; CDR3nt: TGTGCCAGCCAAAACCCCCCTAATAGCGGGGACACGTTTACAGTTGGGACCCAGTACTTC; CDR3aa: CASQNPPNSGDTFTVGTQYF
v_gene: TRBV18; j_gene: TRBJ2-3; d_gene: TRBD2; abundance: many; CDR3nt: TGTGCCAGCTCTCACCCATGGACTAGTAGCACAGATACGCAGTATTTT; CDR3aa: CASSHPWTSSTDTQYF
v_gene: TRBV20-1; j_gene: TRBJ1-5; d_gene: TRBD1; abundance: many; CDR3nt: TGCAGTGCTAGCGGGGACAGATATAGCAATCAGCCCCAGCATTTT; CDR3aa: CSASGDRYSNQPQHF
v_gene: TRBV27; j_gene: TRBJ2-7; d_gene: TRBD2; abundance: .; CDR3nt: TGTGCCAGCAGTTTAGCGGGGACTAGGCACGAGCAGTACTTC; CDR3aa: CASSLAGTRHEQYF
v_gene: TRBV6-5; j_gene: TRBJ1-1; d_gene: .; abundance: few; CDR3nt: TGTGCCAGCAGTCCGGGGGGGGCGCTGGGCACTGAAGCTTTCTTT; CDR3aa: CASSPGGALGTEAFF
v_gene: TRBV9; j_gene: TRBJ1-1; d_gene: .; abundance: few; CDR3nt: TGTGCCAGCAGCTCCGACCCGGGGGGTGAAGCTTTCTTT; CDR3aa: CASSSDPGGEAFF
v_gene: TRBV24-1; j_gene: TRBJ2-1; d_gene: .; abundance: .; CDR3nt: TGTGCCACCAGTCAACAAAATCCCTCCTACAATGAGCAGTTCTTC; CDR3aa: CATSQQNPSYNEQFF
v_gene: TRBV2; j_gene: TRBJ1-1; d_gene: TRBD1; abundance: few; CDR3nt: TGTGCCAGCAGTCGGGACAGGGCGATGAACACTGAAGCTTTCTTT; CDR3aa: CASSRDRAMNTEAFF
v_gene: TRBV29-1; j_gene: TRBJ2-4; d_gene: .; abundance: .; CDR3nt: TGCAGCGTCCAGGGAGAACTAGCCAAAAACATTCAGTACTTC; CDR3aa: CSVQGELAKNIQYF
v_gene: TRBV3-1; j_gene: TRBJ2-7; d_gene: .; abundance: .; CDR3nt: TGTGCCAGCAGGCCCAGGGGTCCTATGGAAGAGCAGTACTTC; CDR3aa: CASRPRGPMEEQYF
v_gene: TRBV20-1; j_gene: TRBJ1-2; d_gene: .; abundance: .; CDR3nt: TGCAGTGCTAGATATCACGACAGCTATGGCTACACCTTC; CDR3aa: CSARYHDSYGYTF
v_gene: TRBV29-1; j_gene: TRBJ2-1; d_gene: .; abundance: many; CDR3nt: TGCAGCGTTGAAGGCGGGCCCGGGGAACTCTACAATGAGCAGTTCTTC; CDR3aa: CSVEGGPGELYNEQFF
v_gene: TRBV6-2/TRBV6-3; j_gene: TRBJ1-5; d_gene: .; abundance: many; CDR3nt: TGTGCCAGCAGTTATTACAGGTCCCAGCCCCAGCATTTT; CDR3aa: CASSYYRSQPQHF
v_gene: TRBV28; j_gene: TRBJ2-7; d_gene: .; abundance: .; CDR3nt: TGTGCCAGCAGTCCTCCCGAAGACCACGAGCAGTACTTC; CDR3aa: CASSPPEDHEQYF
v_gene: TRBV27; j_gene: TRBJ1-4; d_gene: .; abundance: few; CDR3nt: TGTGCCAGCAGTTCCCCCTACGGCGCGGAAAAGGAAAAACTGTTTTTT; CDR3aa: CASSSPYGAEKEKLFF
v_gene: TRBV21-1; j_gene: TRBJ2-7; d_gene: .; abundance: few; CDR3nt: TGTGCCAGCAGCAAATCGGAGACTTCCCGCGAGCAGTACTTC; CDR3aa: CASSKSETSREQYF
v_gene: TRBV6-2/TRBV6-3; j_gene: TRBJ2-4; d_gene: .; abundance: few; CDR3nt: TGTGCCAGCAGTGCGCTAGCCAAAAACATTCAGTACTTC; CDR3aa: CASSALAKNIQYF
v_gene: TRBV7-9; j_gene: TRBJ2-3; d_gene: .; abundance: many; CDR3nt: TGTGCCAGCAGCTTGTGGGCCACGAAAGAGGACACAGATACGCAGTATTTT; CDR3aa: CASSLWATKEDTDTQYF
v_gene: TRBV2; j_gene: TRBJ1-5; d_gene: .; abundance: many; CDR3nt: TGTGCCAGCAGTGAATTACCACAGGTCAATCAGCCCCAGCATTTT; CDR3aa: CASSELPQVNQPQHF
v_gene: TRBV7-2; j_gene: TRBJ2-3; d_gene: .; abundance: few; CDR3nt: TGTGCCAGCAGCCTAACCTGGACAGATACGCAGTATTTT; CDR3aa: CASSLTWTDTQYF
v_gene: TRBV2; j_gene: TRBJ1-5; d_gene: TRBD1; abundance: few; CDR3nt: TGTGCCAGCAGTGTGAGGGGACAGGGCGATCAGCCCCAGCATTTT; CDR3aa: CASSVRGQGDQPQHF
v_gene: TRBV7-9; j_gene: TRBJ2-1; d_gene: .; abundance: many; CDR3nt: TGTGCCAGCAGCCCTCAGTATGAGCAGTTCTTC; CDR3aa: CASSPQYEQFF
v_gene: TRBV7-8; j_gene: TRBJ1-5; d_gene: TRBD1; abundance: many; CDR3nt: TGTGCCAGCACTCCAGGGGGTTATAGCAATCAGCCCCAGCATTTT; CDR3aa: CASTPGGYSNQPQHF
v_gene: TRBV18; j_gene: TRBJ1-4; d_gene: .; abundance: many; CDR3nt: TGTGCCAGCTCACCAACGAATGAAAAACTGTTTTTT; CDR3aa: CASSPTNEKLFF
v_gene: TRBV6-5; j_gene: TRBJ2-2; d_gene: TRBD2; abundance: .; CDR3nt: TGTGCCAGCCGCCCGGGGGGGAACACCGGGGAGCTGTTTTTT; CDR3aa: CASRPGGNTGELFF
v_gene: TRBV7-9; j_gene: TRBJ2-3; d_gene: .; abundance: few; CDR3nt: TGTGCCAGCAGCTTAAAGCCCCTCGACAGCACAGATACGCAGTATTTT; CDR3aa: CASSLKPLDSTDTQYF
v_gene: TRBV12-3/TRBV12-4; j_gene: TRBJ1-5; d_gene: .; abundance: many; CDR3nt: TGTGCCAGCAGTTTCGCGGGGGGTGGCAATCAGCCCCAGCATTTT; CDR3aa: CASSFAGGGNQPQHF
v_gene: TRBV29-1; j_gene: TRBJ1-5; d_gene: TRBD1; abundance: many; CDR3nt: TGCAGCGTTGGCGTGGACAGGGGAGGCCAGCCCCAGCATTTT; CDR3aa: CSVGVDRGGQPQHF
v_gene: TRBV20-1; j_gene: TRBJ2-2; d_gene: .; abundance: .; CDR3nt: TGCAGCCCCAAACCGGGGGTATTGCCCGGGGAGCTGTTTTTT; CDR3aa: CSPKPGVLPGELFF
v_gene: TRBV6-5; j_gene: TRBJ2-5; d_gene: .; abundance: many; CDR3nt: TGTGCCAGCAGTGACAATAGAGACCAGTACTTC; CDR3aa: CASSDNRDQYF
v_gene: TRBV7-8; j_gene: TRBJ2-7; d_gene: .; abundance: many; CDR3nt: TGTGCCAGCAGTCACTACCTGTCCGAGCAGTACTTC; CDR3aa: CASSHYLSEQYF
v_gene: TRBV29-1; j_gene: TRBJ1-1; d_gene: .; abundance: many; CDR3nt: TGCAGCGTCGATGACAGTCCCACTGAAGCTTTCTTT; CDR3aa: CSVDDSPTEAFF
v_gene: TRBV7-2; j_gene: TRBJ1-2; d_gene: TRBD1; abundance: many; CDR3nt: TGTGCCAGCAGCTTGGACAGGGCAGCCTATGGCTACACCTTC; CDR3aa: CASSLDRAAYGYTF
v_gene: TRBV25-1; j_gene: TRBJ2-3; d_gene: TRBD1; abundance: many; CDR3nt: TGTGCCAAGAAGACAGGGGAATTT; CDR3aa: CAKKTGEF
v_gene: TRBV6-2/TRBV6-3; j_gene: TRBJ2-3; d_gene: .; abundance: many; CDR3nt: TGTGCCAGCAGTGCAAGTGGGGATACGCAGTATTTT; CDR3aa: CASSASGDTQYF
v_gene: TRBV14; j_gene: TRBJ1-1; d_gene: TRBD1; abundance: many; CDR3nt: TGTGCCAGCAGCCAAGATTGGCTAGGACAGGGTCCCTTGGGAAACACTGAAGCTTTCTTT; CDR3aa: CASSQDWLGQGPLGNTEAFF
v_gene: TRBV7-3; j_gene: TRBJ1-6; d_gene: TRBD1; abundance: many; CDR3nt: TGTGCCAGCAGCTTGGGGACAGAAAATTCACCCCTCCACTTT; CDR3aa: CASSLGTENSPLHF
v_gene: TRBV20-1; j_gene: TRBJ1-1; d_gene: .; abundance: few; CDR3nt: TGCAGTAGGACAGCGAACACTGAAGCTTTCTTT; CDR3aa: CSRTANTEAFF
v_gene: TRBV7-6; j_gene: TRBJ2-5; d_gene: TRBD1; abundance: many; CDR3nt: TGTGCCAGCTTCCTATCCCCGGGACAGGGGGAAGAGACCCAGTACTTC; CDR3aa: CASFLSPGQGEETQYF
v_gene: TRBV5-6; j_gene: TRBJ2-7; d_gene: .; abundance: .; CDR3nt: TGTGCCAGCAGCTTGGCGAACAGGGGGGGCGAGCAGTACTTC; CDR3aa: CASSLANRGGEQYF
v_gene: TRBV10-3; j_gene: TRBJ2-6; d_gene: .; abundance: few; CDR3nt: TGTGCCATCCACCGGGGACCGACCGGGCGGGGGGCCAACGTCCTGACTTTC; CDR3aa: CAIHRGPTGRGANVLTF
v_gene: TRBV12-3/TRBV12-4; j_gene: TRBJ2-1; d_gene: TRBD2; abundance: few; CDR3nt: TGTGCCAGCAGTCCCACTTCGGGGGGGGCCTTGAATGAGCAGTTCTTC; CDR3aa: CASSPTSGGALNEQFF
v_gene: TRBV28; j_gene: TRBJ1-5; d_gene: TRBD1; abundance: .; CDR3nt: TGTGCCAGCAGCCCAGGGGGGCTACTCAATCAGCCCCAGCATTTT; CDR3aa: CASSPGGLLNQPQHF
v_gene: TRBV6-6; j_gene: TRBJ1-5; d_gene: .; abundance: many; CDR3nt: TGTGCCAGCAGTTATGAAGGGGCTTACAATCAGCCCCAGCATTTT; CDR3aa: CASSYEGAYNQPQHF
v_gene: TRBV7-8; j_gene: TRBJ1-6; d_gene: TRBD1; abundance: .; CDR3nt: TGTGCCAGCAGCCCCTGGGACAGCCCTTCACCCCTCCACTTT; CDR3aa: CASSPWDSPSPLHF
v_gene: TRBV7-2; j_gene: TRBJ2-1; d_gene: .; abundance: many; CDR3nt: TGTGCCAGCAGCTTAAGGGGCCTTTACAATGAGCAGTTCTTC; CDR3aa: CASSLRGLYNEQFF
v_gene: TRBV2; j_gene: TRBJ1-4; d_gene: .; abundance: few; CDR3nt: TGTGCCAGCAGGACAGAAAAACTGTTTTTT; CDR3aa: CASRTEKLFF
v_gene: TRBV2; j_gene: TRBJ2-5; d_gene: TRBD1; abundance: few; CDR3nt: TGTGCCAGCAGTGAAACCGGGACAGGGGTGGAGACCCAGTACTTC; CDR3aa: CASSETGTGVETQYF
v_gene: TRBV5-6; j_gene: TRBJ2-3; d_gene: .; abundance: many; CDR3nt: TGTGCCAGCAGCTTGGACAGTCACGCGAAATTT; CDR3aa: CASSLDSHAKF